This TCR beta chain was observed in a study of a mutant IDH1 vaccine in newly diagnosed glioma. Repertoires were generated with immunoSEQ multiplex PCR, while TCRdb's copy carries only in-frame clones and drops some. Of around 60,000 clones in the sample, roughly four fifths were seen once. V lost 5 bases and J 2 bases, leaving 16 bases between the germline ends. Germline values: CDR1 SGHVS, CDR2 FNYEAQ. The CDR3 totals 16 residues. Concerning this clone itself: What it recognizes is unknown.

Time point: week 35, safety follow-up. Vaccination used 300 ug of mutant IDH1 20-mer peptide per dose, with topical imiquimod. The source is a man aged 35 to 55 with glioma. This chain connects TRBV7-6 to TRBJ1-3; TRBD1 is a possible D gene (5 bases). The sample here was PBMCs, taken from a glioma patient whose treatment included an IDH1 peptide vaccine. The CDR3: CASSVSGGEAGNTIYF. DNA of the CDR3: TGTGCCAGCAGCGTATCGGGGGGAGAAGCTGGAAACACCATATATTTT.